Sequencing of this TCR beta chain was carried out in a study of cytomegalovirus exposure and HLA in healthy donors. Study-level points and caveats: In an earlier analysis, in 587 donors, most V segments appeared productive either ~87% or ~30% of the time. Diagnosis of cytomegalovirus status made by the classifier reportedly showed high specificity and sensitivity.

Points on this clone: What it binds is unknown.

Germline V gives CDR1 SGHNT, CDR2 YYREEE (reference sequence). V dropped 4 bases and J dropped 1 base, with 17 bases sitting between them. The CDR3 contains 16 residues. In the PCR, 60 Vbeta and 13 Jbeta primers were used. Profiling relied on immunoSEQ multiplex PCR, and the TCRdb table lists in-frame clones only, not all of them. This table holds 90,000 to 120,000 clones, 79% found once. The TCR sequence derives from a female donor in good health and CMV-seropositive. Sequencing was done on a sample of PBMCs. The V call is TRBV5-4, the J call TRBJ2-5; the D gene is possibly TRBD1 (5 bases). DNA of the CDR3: TGTGCCAGCAGCGGGGTGCAGGGTACGGGCCAAGAGACCCAGTACTTC. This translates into CASSGVQGTGQETQYF.